This entry features one TCR beta chain sequence. This specimen comes from a study of blood T cell repertoires in COVID-19. V gave up 1 base and J gave up 4 bases, with 10 bases separating them. The CDR3 contains 15 residues. Germline assignment: CDR1 SGHDN and CDR2 FVKESK. Only in-frame clones appear in the TCRdb table, and some are missing; sequencing was by immunoSEQ multiplex PCR. Of about 160,000 clones detected, 82% appear once; the ten largest clones hold 22%. The origin of this receptor is a woman older than 75 with acute or convalescent COVID-19. Material: peripheral blood. V and J are TRBV14 and TRBJ2-2; tentative D call: TRBD2 (5 bases). The CDR3 protein is CASSQVQSGTGELFF. Here the CDR3 DNA reads TGTGCCAGCAGCCAAGTCCAGAGCGGCACCGGGGAGCTGTTTTTT.